Listed below are T cell receptor beta chains from one sample, sequenced in a study of cytomegalovirus exposure and HLA in healthy donors. The data were produced by immunoSEQ multiplex PCR, yet TCRdb's version contains in-frame clones alone and is incomplete. The sample lists 90,000 or so clones, roughly 63% seen once, with approximately 2.7% in the top ten. The sequenced material came from PBMCs. Receptors were obtained from a man aged 50 or older in good health and CMV-seronegative. Both conserved end residues are part of each CDR3. D genes are given only for firm matches. Rows may omit the clone size; those that give it use once, few, many or a size class.

j_call clone_size d_call v_call cdr3_length cdr3_nt cdr3_aa
TRBJ2-3 NA NA TRBV9 14 TGTGCCAGCAGCGTAGAACAGAGGGCAGATACGCAGTATTTT CASSVEQRADTQYF
TRBJ2-5 few NA TRBV5-6 13 TGTGCCAGCAGCGCCGGACTTAGGGAGACCCAGTACTTC CASSAGLRETQYF
TRBJ1-5 NA NA TRBV20-1 11 TGCAGTGCTAGAGATGGGAGTCCCCAGCATTTT CSARDGSPQHF
TRBJ1-6 NA TRBD1 TRBV6-5 14 TGTGCCAGCAGTTTCTCAGGGGGTAGTTCACCCCTCCACTTT CASSFSGGSSPLHF
TRBJ2-1 NA TRBD2 TRBV2 15 TGTGCCAGCACCCGCGGGACTAGCGAAGCCTATGAGCAGTTCTTC CASTRGTSEAYEQFF
TRBJ2-5 NA TRBD1 TRBV7-9 15 TGTGCCAGCAGCTTAGGATCAGGGGGCTTAAAGACCCAGTACTTC CASSLGSGGLKTQYF
TRBJ1-5 few TRBD1 TRBV18 13 TGTGCCAGCTCACTGGACAGGGCGAGGGCCCAGCATTTT CASSLDRARAQHF
TRBJ2-7 NA TRBD2 TRBV29-1 12 TGCAGCGTTGGTCGGGGGGTACACGAGCAGTACTTC CSVGRGVHEQYF
TRBJ2-7 NA NA TRBV5-1 14 TGCGCCAGCAGCTTGGTGGCGGGGAGCTACGAGCAGTACTTC CASSLVAGSYEQYF
TRBJ1-5 NA NA TRBV7-2 15 TGTGCCAGCAGCCGAGCTCCAGGGGACAATCAGCCCCAGCATTTT CASSRAPGDNQPQHF
TRBJ1-5 NA TRBD1 TRBV10-3 15 TGTGCCATCAGTGCCGACAGGGTTTGGAATCAGCCCCAGCATTTT CAISADRVWNQPQHF
TRBJ2-1 NA TRBD1 TRBV7-3 14 TGTGCCAGCAGCCCGAGGACAGGTTACAATGAGCAGTTCTTC CASSPRTGYNEQFF
TRBJ1-2 NA NA TRBV29-1 14 TGCAGCGTTGAAAAGTCGGCAGGGAACTATGGCTACACCTTC CSVEKSAGNYGYTF
TRBJ1-4 NA TRBD1 TRBV4-3 17 TGCGCCAGCAGCCAAGAAGGTGTGACAGGGTCGGATGAAAAACTGTTTTTT CASSQEGVTGSDEKLFF
TRBJ1-4 NA NA TRBV5-5 15 TGTGCCAGCAGCGCATCTACCTCGGGGATGGAAAAACTGTTTTTT CASSASTSGMEKLFF
TRBJ2-1 NA NA TRBV4-1 12 TGCGCCAGCAGCCAACAGGGAAATGAGCAGTTCTTC CASSQQGNEQFF
TRBJ2-7 NA TRBD2 TRBV5-1 15 TGCGCCAGCAGCTTGGTGCCTAGCGGACACTACGAGCAGTACTTC CASSLVPSGHYEQYF
TRBJ1-1 NA TRBD1 TRBV7-2 15 TGTGCCAGCAGCTTAGTTGGGACAGGGTACACTGAAGCTTTCTTT CASSLVGTGYTEAFF
TRBJ2-3 NA NA TRBV29-1 13 TGCAGCGTGAGGCGGACAGACACAGATACGCAGTATTTT CSVRRTDTDTQYF
TRBJ2-1 NA NA TRBV6-6 15 TGTGCCAGCAGTCTAGCGTCTAGCTCCTACAATGAGCAGTTCTTC CASSLASSSYNEQFF
TRBJ2-2 once TRBD2 TRBV7-3 18 TGTGCCAGCAGCCCCACCACTAGCGGGGGGGCTGGGACCGGGGAGCTGTTTTTT CASSPTTSGGAGTGELFF
TRBJ2-1 NA TRBD2 TRBV5-1 19 TGCGCCAGCAGCTCCCCTGGGACTAGCGGGTATGCCTCCTACAATGAGCAGTTCTTC CASSSPGTSGYASYNEQFF
TRBJ2-5 few TRBD2 TRBV5-1 13 TGCGCCAGCAGCCTCGGACTAGAAGAGACCCAGTACTTC CASSLGLEETQYF
TRBJ2-3 few NA TRBV21-1 16 TGTGCCAGCAGCACCCCCTCTGGAGATCTCACAGATACGCAGTATTTT CASSTPSGDLTDTQYF
TRBJ1-2 NA NA TRBV27 13 TGTGCCAGCACTCTCAGGGACTCCTATGGCTACACCTTC CASTLRDSYGYTF
TRBJ2-5 few TRBD1 TRBV4-3 14 TGCGCCAGCAGCCAAGAGTCGCAGGGGGCGACTCAGTACTTC CASSQESQGATQYF
TRBJ2-5 few NA TRBV5-4 14 TGTGCCAGCAGCTTGGGCAGGGGCCAAGAGACCCAGTACTTC CASSLGRGQETQYF
TRBJ2-2 NA NA TRBV7-2 12 TGTGCCAGCACGCGTTACACCGGGGAGCTGTTTTTT CASTRYTGELFF
TRBJ1-5 NA NA TRBV7-9 13 TGTGCCAGCAGCCCAGGGGGCAATCAGCCCCAGCATTTT CASSPGGNQPQHF
TRBJ2-7 NA TRBD2 TRBV7-3 13 TGTGCCAGCAGCTTTCGGGGGGGCCGAGAGCAGTACTTC CASSFRGGREQYF
TRBJ1-1 NA TRBD1 TRBV7-2 14 TGTGCCAGCAGCTTATTGGGGACAGGCTCTGAAGCTTTCTTT CASSLLGTGSEAFF
TRBJ2-2 NA NA TRBV6-7 15 TGTGCCAGCAGTGGTCCGGGTCCCCTCACCGGGGAGCTGTTTTTT CASSGPGPLTGELFF
TRBJ2-2 NA NA TRBV25-1 14 TGTGCCAGCAGTGAATACCGGGTCACCGGGGAGCTGTTTTTT CASSEYRVTGELFF
TRBJ2-7 once TRBD2 TRBV4-2 17 TGTGCCAGCAGCCAACGTCTCGATTCGCGGGGGGGCCACGAGCAGTACTTC CASSQRLDSRGGHEQYF
TRBJ2-3 few NA TRBV6-6 14 TGTGCCAGCAATCCCCAGGGAAAATCAGATACGCAGTATTTT CASNPQGKSDTQYF
TRBJ1-2 NA NA TRBV6-5 13 TGTGCCAGCAGAGGAGGGCAGGACTATGGCTACACCTTC CASRGGQDYGYTF
TRBJ1-2 NA TRBD1 TRBV25-1 14 TGTGCCAGCAGCCGAGCAGGGACAGCTTATGGCTACACCTTC CASSRAGTAYGYTF
TRBJ2-3 NA TRBD1 TRBV5-1 15 TGCGCCAGCAGCAAACGGACAGGGCGCACAGATACGCAGTATTTT CASSKRTGRTDTQYF
TRBJ2-7 NA NA TRBV16 15 TGTGCCAGCAGCCTCTCGGGGTCGCTAGCCTACGAGCAGTACTTC CASSLSGSLAYEQYF
TRBJ2-3 NA TRBD2 TRBV7-3 14 TGTGCCAGCAGCGTAACTAGCGGGATGGATACGCAGTATTTT CASSVTSGMDTQYF
TRBJ2-7 NA TRBD2 TRBV7-3 13 TGTGCCAGCAGCCTAAGCGGGGACTACGAGCAGTACTTC CASSLSGDYEQYF
TRBJ1-3 NA NA TRBV2 14 TGTGCCAGCGGCGTTCAGGGAACTGGAAACACCATATATTTT CASGVQGTGNTIYF
TRBJ1-1 NA NA TRBV7-8 13 TGTGCCAGCAGCTTTCAGCGGGACACTGAAGCTTTCTTT CASSFQRDTEAFF
TRBJ2-3 NA NA TRBV6-9 13 TGTGCCAGCAGTTACCGGCCCAAGCGGGTGGAGTATTTT CASSYRPKRVEYF
TRBJ1-2 NA TRBD1 TRBV7-8 16 TGTGCCAGCAGCTTAGCTTCTTCAGGGGGCCGCTATGGCTACACCTTC CASSLASSGGRYGYTF
TRBJ2-5 NA TRBD1 TRBV29-1 14 TGCAGCGTTGACTACGGACAGGGTGTGGAGACCCAGTACTTC CSVDYGQGVETQYF
TRBJ2-4 NA NA TRBV19 15 TGTGCCAGTAGTATAGCGGGACTAGCCAAAAACATTCAGTACTTC CASSIAGLAKNIQYF
TRBJ1-6 NA NA TRBV5-1 13 TGCGCCAGCCGACAGAGCTATAATTCACCCCTCCACTTT CASRQSYNSPLHF
TRBJ2-3 NA TRBD2 TRBV27 14 TGTGCCAGCAGGACGCGGGGGGTTCCAGATACGCAGTATTTT CASRTRGVPDTQYF
TRBJ1-4 NA NA TRBV27 14 TGTGCCAGCAGTTTTAACAGGGCTAATGAAAAACTGTTTTTT CASSFNRANEKLFF
TRBJ1-2 NA NA TRBV27 15 TGTGCCAGCAGGCTCCGGGGGAGAGGTAACTATGGCTACACCTTC CASRLRGRGNYGYTF
TRBJ1-5 once NA TRBV29-1 12 TGCAGCGTCGCCCTTGGGTCCGGGGACCAGCATTTT CSVALGSGDQHF
TRBJ1-1 once NA TRBV30 11 TGTGCCTGCGCAAAGAGCACTGAAGCTTTCTTT CACAKSTEAFF
TRBJ2-5 NA TRBD2 TRBV6-6 16 TGTGCCAGCAGTTTCACTAGCGGGAGGGAAGAAGAGACCCAGTACTTC CASSFTSGREEETQYF
TRBJ2-1 NA TRBD2 TRBV6-1 15 TGTGCCAGCAGTTCCCAACTGGGACTAGGGAATGAGCAGTTCTTC CASSSQLGLGNEQFF
TRBJ2-7 NA NA TRBV6-1 16 TGTGCCAGCAGTGAACTGGTAGGGGAAGGCTCCTACGAGCAGTACTTC CASSELVGEGSYEQYF
TRBJ1-1 NA TRBD1 TRBV9 16 TGTGCCAGCAGCCCAGCCCGGGACAGCATGAACACTGAAGCTTTCTTT CASSPARDSMNTEAFF
TRBJ1-5 NA TRBD1 TRBV6-5 14 TGTGCCAGCAGTCGGACAGGGTGGAATCAGCCCCAGCATTTT CASSRTGWNQPQHF
TRBJ2-1 NA NA TRBV9 14 TGTGCCAGCAGCGAGGGGTTATCCTTTTATGAGCAGTTCTTC CASSEGLSFYEQFF
TRBJ2-5 NA NA TRBV6-4 13 TGTGCCAGCAGTCAGGAGGGCGGAGAGACCCAGTACTTC CASSQEGGETQYF